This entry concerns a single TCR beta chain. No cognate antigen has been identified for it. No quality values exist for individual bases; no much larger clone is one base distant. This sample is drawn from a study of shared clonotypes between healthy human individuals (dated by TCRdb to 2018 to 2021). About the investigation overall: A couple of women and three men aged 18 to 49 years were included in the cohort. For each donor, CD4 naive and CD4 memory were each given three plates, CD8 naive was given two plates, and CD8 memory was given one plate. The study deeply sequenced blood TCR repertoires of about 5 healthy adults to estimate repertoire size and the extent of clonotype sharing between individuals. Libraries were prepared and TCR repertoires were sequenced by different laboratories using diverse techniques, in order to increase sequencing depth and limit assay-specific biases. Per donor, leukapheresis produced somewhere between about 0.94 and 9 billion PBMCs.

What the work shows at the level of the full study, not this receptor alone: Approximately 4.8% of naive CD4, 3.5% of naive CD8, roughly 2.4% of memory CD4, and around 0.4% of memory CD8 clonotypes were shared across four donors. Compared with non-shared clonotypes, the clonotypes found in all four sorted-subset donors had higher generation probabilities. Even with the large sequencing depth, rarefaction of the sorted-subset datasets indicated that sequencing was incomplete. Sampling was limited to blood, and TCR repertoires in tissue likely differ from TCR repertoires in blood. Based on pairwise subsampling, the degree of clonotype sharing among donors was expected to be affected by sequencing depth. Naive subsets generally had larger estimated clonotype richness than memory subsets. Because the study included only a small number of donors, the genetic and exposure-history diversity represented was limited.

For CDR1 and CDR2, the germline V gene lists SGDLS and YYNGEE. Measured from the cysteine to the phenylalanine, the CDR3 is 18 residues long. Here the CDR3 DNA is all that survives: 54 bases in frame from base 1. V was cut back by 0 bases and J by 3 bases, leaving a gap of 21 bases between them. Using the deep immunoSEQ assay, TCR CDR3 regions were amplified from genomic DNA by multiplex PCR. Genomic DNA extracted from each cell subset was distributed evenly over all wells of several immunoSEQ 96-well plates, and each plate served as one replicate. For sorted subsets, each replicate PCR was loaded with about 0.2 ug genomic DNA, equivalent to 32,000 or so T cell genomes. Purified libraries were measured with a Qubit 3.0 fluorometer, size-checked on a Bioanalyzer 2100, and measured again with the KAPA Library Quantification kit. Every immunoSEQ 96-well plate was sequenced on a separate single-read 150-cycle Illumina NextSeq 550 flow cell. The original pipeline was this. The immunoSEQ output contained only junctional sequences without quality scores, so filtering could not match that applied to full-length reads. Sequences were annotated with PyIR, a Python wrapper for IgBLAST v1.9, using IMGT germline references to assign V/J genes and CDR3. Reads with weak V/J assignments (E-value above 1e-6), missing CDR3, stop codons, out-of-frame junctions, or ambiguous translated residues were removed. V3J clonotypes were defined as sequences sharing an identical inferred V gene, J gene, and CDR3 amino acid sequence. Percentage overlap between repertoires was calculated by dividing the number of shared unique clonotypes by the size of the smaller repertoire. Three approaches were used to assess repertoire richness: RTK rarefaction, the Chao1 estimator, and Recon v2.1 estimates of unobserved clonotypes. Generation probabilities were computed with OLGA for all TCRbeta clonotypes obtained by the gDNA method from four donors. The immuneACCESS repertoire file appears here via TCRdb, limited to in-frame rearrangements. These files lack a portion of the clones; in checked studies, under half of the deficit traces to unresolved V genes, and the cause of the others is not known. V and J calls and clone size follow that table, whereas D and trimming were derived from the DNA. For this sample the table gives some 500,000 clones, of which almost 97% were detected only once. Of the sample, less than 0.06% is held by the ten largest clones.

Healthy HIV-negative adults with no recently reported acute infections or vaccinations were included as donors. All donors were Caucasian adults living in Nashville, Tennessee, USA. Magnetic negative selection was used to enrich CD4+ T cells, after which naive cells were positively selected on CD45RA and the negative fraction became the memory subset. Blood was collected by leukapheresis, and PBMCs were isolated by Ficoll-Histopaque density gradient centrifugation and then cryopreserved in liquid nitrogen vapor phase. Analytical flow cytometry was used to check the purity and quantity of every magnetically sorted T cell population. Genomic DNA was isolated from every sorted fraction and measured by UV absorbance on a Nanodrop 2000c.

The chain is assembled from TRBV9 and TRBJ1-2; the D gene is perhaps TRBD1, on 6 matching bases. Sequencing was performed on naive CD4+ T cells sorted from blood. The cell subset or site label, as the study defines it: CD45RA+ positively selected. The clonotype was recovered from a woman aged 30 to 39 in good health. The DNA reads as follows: TGTGCCAGCAGCGTAGATTTTGTAGGACAGCCCAGGGACTATGGCTACACCTTC. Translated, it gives CASSVDFVGQPRDYGYTF.